Here is one TCR beta chain with its context. This clonotype was detected ten times or more. Its recognized antigen is unknown. Base qualities are not recorded, but no much larger clone differs from it by a single base. The library was built by means of multiplex PCR. Sequencing instrument: Illumina HiSeq 4000. To build TCR beta libraries, CDR3 regions were amplified by Arm-PCR using iRepertoire HTBI primers. Before sequencing, the PCR products went through gel purification. The authors' pipeline ran thus. Gene usage analysis of CDR3 amino acid clonotypes used the 62 TRBV and some 15 TRBJ segments found across samples. COPE and FqMerger were used to merge the filtered high-quality paired reads into contigs. BLAST was used to align contigs to IMGT TRBV, TRBD and TRBJ reference genes, with CDR3 defined following IMGT. Any clonotype with a frequency above 0.1% was counted as a highly expanded clone. Shannon entropy was used to measure repertoire diversity, and the Gini coefficient was used to measure V-J evenness. Public clonotypes were defined as clonotypes shared by more than one individual. TCRdb's own reprocessing of the public reads used fastp at Q25 and MiXCR and kept productive beta chains. A single entry per CDR3 protein holds the most common genes and DNA from its merged rows. For this entry, the V and J calls and clone size follow TCRdb and not the study's own pipeline. The sample table holds fewer than 550,000 distinct CDR3 sequences, of which roughly 15% were seen once. The ten most abundant clones make up approximately 25% of the sample.

These data come from a study of regulatory T cells in long-lasting Graves disease (dated by TCRdb to about 2021). Background for the entire study: Patients with newly diagnosed Graves' disease had been on antithyroid drugs for under 3 months. A total of around 33 samples were covered by TCR sequencing, comprising approximately 13 persistent and some 20 newly diagnosed Graves' disease patients. The study was conducted in China and was registered as a clinical trial. Peripheral blood TCR sequencing and RNA sequencing compared persistent Graves' disease patients with newly diagnosed Graves' disease patients.

Read against the paper, the sample's time point label means: newly diagnosed GD, antithyroid drugs for less than 3 months. For both TCR sequencing and RNA sequencing, RNA was extracted from PBMCs in TRIzol. The diagnosis of Graves' disease was made according to American Thyroid Association guidelines. Patients for the study were recruited at an endocrinology department in Xi'an, China. From each patient, nine milliliters of peripheral blood was collected into an EDTA anticoagulant tube. PBMCs were isolated by Ficoll Paque Plus density gradient separation without further T cell sorting. RNA quality was checked with an Agilent 2100 Bioanalyzer and agarose gel, and concentration with a NanoDrop 2000. Overall study outcomes, separate from this receptor: Peripheral blood alone was examined, since thyroid tissue, which constituted the primary lesion, could not be accessed. Persistent patients shared more public clonotypes among themselves (around 2,500) than newly diagnosed patients did (approximately 900). Persistent Graves' disease patients showed lower TCR Shannon entropy and fewer highly expanded clones than newly diagnosed patients, suggesting clonal expansion. Only the TCR beta chain was sequenced and analyzed. TRBV28, TRBJ1-2 and TRBJ2-5 were preferentially used in persistent disease, while TRBV20-1 and TRBJ2-1 were favored in newly diagnosed disease. The authors noted that the small sample size was a limitation that may lower accuracy.

The CDR3 goes from the cysteine to the phenylalanine over 15 residues. The CDR3 DNA has 45 bases and is translated from base 1. V has 1 base trimmed and J has 6 bases trimmed; junction bases matching no gene number 3. In addition, the sample was reused for a study of T cells in Graves' hyperthyroidism and ophthalmopathy. From that second study: Stable Graves' hyperthyroidism was defined as no progression to ophthalmopathy during 18 months of follow-up. The hyperthyroidism patients were between 18 and 65 years old and newly diagnosed, with a disease duration of less than 2 months. Any patient with an uncontrolled infection, another autoimmune disease, pregnancy or lactation was excluded. Clinical symptoms, serum thyroxine and TRAb, thyroid ultrasound, and orbital computed tomography formed the basis for the diagnoses. The TCR CDR3 was subjected to a first round of RT-PCR using the HTBI primer set and the Qiagen OneStep RT-PCR kit. Blood samples also contained most of the expanded thyroid clonotypes (frequency above 0.001), which suggests that blood repertoires may reflect thyroid immune responses. A 13 V-J signature model separated ophthalmopathy from stable hyperthyroidism, with around 91% sensitivity and 81.08% specificity in cross-validation and 80%/75% in testing. In validation, progression to ophthalmopathy was predicted by the model with roughly 69% sensitivity and nearly 75% specificity, a median of roughly six months before onset. To identify distinguishing TCR V-J signatures, a discovery cohort of roughly 100 patients was used, comprising some 43 with Graves' ophthalmopathy and around 60 with stable Graves' hyperthyroidism. Whether ophthalmopathy could be predicted prospectively was tested in an independent validation cohort made up of under 20 hyperthyroidism patients plus 17 patients who later progressed to ophthalmopathy. The 75 to 100 discovery patients were randomly divided into training and test sets at a 7:3 ratio. In addition, the study compared T-cell repertoires in thyroid tissue and in blood from roughly 6 Graves' hyperthyroidism patients. After sampling, hyperthyroidism patients received methimazole starting at 30 mg daily, and ophthalmopathy patients received high-dose intravenous methylprednisolone. A second multiplex PCR round built the libraries, followed by size selection and purification. Libraries were sequenced paired-end with 100 bp reads on an Illumina HiSeq2000. SOAPnuke was used to process the raw data, throwing out any read that contained adapters or uncalled bases, had a mean Phred below 15, or lacked an exact constant-primer or identifier match. High-quality paired reads were merged with COPE v1.2.5, and unique nucleotide sequences were defined as clonotypes. Clonotypes were aligned to IMGT TRBV, TRBD and TRBJ reference segments using MiTCR v1.1. Only V-J combinations with frequency above 0.0001, covering approximately 99% of repertoires, were analysed. The TCS score was defined as F50 (clonal expansion) divided by E x V (chaos), with BLOSUM62-based TCRdist calculated between CDR3 peptides within each V-J. Welch's t-statistics and random forest reduced 514 V-J features to roughly 13, which were used in a naive Bayes classifier (R e1071). No statistical method was used to fix the sample size in advance, and group allocation was not hidden from the investigators. According to the paper, TCR Vbeta CDR3 sequencing was carried out on approximately 140 peripheral blood samples, which came from about 45 ophthalmopathy, roughly 75 hyperthyroidism and approximately 17 progressor patients.

The chain is made from TRBV12-3 or TRBV12-4 and TRBJ2-3; 11 of the junction bases match TRBD2. The sequence was obtained from a woman aged 35 to 60 with Graves disease. Donor details come from another sample of the same person, matched by shared clones. The sample was peripheral blood mononuclear cells (PBMCs), taken at new diagnosis, from a patient treated with antithyroid drugs. The CDR3: CASSLVAGGLDTQYF. The bases read TGTGCCAGCAGTTTAGTAGCGGGGGGGCTCGATACGCAGTATTTT.